Presented here are 7 T cell receptor beta chains from one specimen sequenced in a study of CXCR4 blockade with PD-1 therapy in pancreatic cancer (dated by TCRdb to about 2019). The protocol used for the library was the immunoSEQ multiplex PCR assay. TCRdb retrieved this table from immuneACCESS and kept in-frame rearrangements only. Not all clones are present; in checked studies, unresolved V genes account for under half, and no reason is known for the remainder. Within this sample are approximately 6,000 clones, with 35% of them counted one time only. The leading ten clones occupy around 12% of the sample. The material sequenced was tumor tissue. The receptors originated from a human donor with pancreatic ductal adenocarcinoma.

This clone showed up just a few times. The CDR3 here is CASSLWGLLDQPQHF. CDR3 in DNA: TGTGCCAGCAGTTTATGGGGGCTGTTGGATCAGCCCCAGCATTTT. The chain is built from TRBV28 and TRBJ1-5, with D possibly TRBD1 on 5 matching bases. CDR3 length: 15 amino acids. Germline CDR1 is MDHEN and CDR2 is SYDVKM. The V and J ends lost 0 bases and 5 bases respectively, with 11 bases between them.

This clone was counted only a few times. J is TRBJ2-2 and V is TRBV2; TRBD2 agrees at 11 bases. Germline CDR1 is SNHLY and CDR2 is FYNNEI. The CDR3 runs to 15 residues. J was trimmed by 0 bases and V by 8 bases; bases with no gene match: 2. CDR3 DNA: TGTGCCAGCGGGGGACTAGCGGCGAACACCGGGGAGCTGTTTTTT. Translating it yields CASGGLAANTGELFF. Drawing the rest from reference TRBV2 and TRBJ2-2, the complete variable domain is EPEVTQTPSHQVTQMGQEVILRCVPISNHLYFYWYRQILGQKVEFLVSFYNNEISEKSEIFDDQFSVERPDGSNFTLKIRSTKLEDSAMYFCASGGLAANTGELFFGEGSRLTVL.

The CDR3 loop is CASSSPGQGYGYTF. The CDR3 DNA reads as TGCGCCAGCAGCTCACCGGGACAGGGCTATGGCTACACCTTC. V gene TRBV5-1 combines with J gene TRBJ1-2; 9 bases fit TRBD1. The germline CDR1 and CDR2 sequences are SGHRS and YFSETQ. The CDR3 extends over 14 amino acids. After removal of 3 bases from V and 4 bases from J, the junction contained 4 bases not matched to a gene.

This clone was counted between two and nine times. This sequence joins TRBV9 and TRBJ2-3; D gene unclear. Trimming stripped 4 bases from V and 2 bases from J, with 5 bases between. Per the germline V gene, CDR1 is SGDLS and CDR2 is YYNGEE. The CDR3 is 12 amino acids. The CDR3 loop reads CASSSHTDTQYF. The CDR3 region has the DNA TGTGCCAGCAGCTCCCACACAGATACGCAGTATTTT.

The chain links TRBV10-1 to TRBJ1-4; 10 nucleotides match TRBD1. The CDR3 runs to 15 residues. Germline CDR1 reads WNHNN; CDR2 reads SYGVQD (reference sequence). Trimming cost V 8 bases and J 5 bases; bases outside gene matches: 8. The CDR3 protein is CASCRRTGGNEKLFF. The CDR3 DNA is TGCGCCAGCTGTCGTAGGACAGGGGGGAATGAAAAACTGTTTTTT.

The chain joins TRBV19 to TRBJ2-3; 9 positions agree with TRBD1. Germline V gene sequence: CDR1 LNHDA, CDR2 SQIVND (reference sequence). Trimming at V came to 8 bases and at J to 4 bases, leaving 16 bases not matched to a gene. The CDR3 spans 17 residues. The CDR3 nucleotides read TGTGCCAGTGAGGGGAGCCGGACAGGGGCTTTCCCAGATACGCAGTATTTT. Protein sequence: CASEGSRTGAFPDTQYF.

The chain links TRBV18 to TRBJ1-2, with unresolved D. CDR3 length equals 15 residues. CDR1 and CDR2 from the germline V gene are KGHSH and LQKENI. Trimming took off 3 bases at V and 5 bases at J, with 16 bases between the two ends. Here the CDR3 DNA reads TGTGCCAGCTCACCTCCGTCGGGCAGCCTTTATGGCTACACCTTC. Translation: CASSPPSGSLYGYTF.